These T cell receptor beta chains were read from a single sample in a study of T cells in Graves' hyperthyroidism and ophthalmopathy. TCRdb recomputed calls from the multiplex PCR reads with MiXCR, one row per CDR3 protein. Here the sample spans around 420,000 distinct CDR3 sequences, around 14% being singletons. The sample taken for sequencing was blood. These receptors were taken from a woman aged 18-29 years with Graves' hyperthyroidism. Both conserved end residues are part of each CDR3. D genes are given only for firm matches. Some rows mark clone size as missing; the rest say once, few, many or name a class of expanded clone.

DNA,CDR3,V,J,size,D
TGTGCCAGCAGCCGTCCCGGACAGGGGCAAGAGACCCAGTACTTC,CASSRPGQGQETQYF,TRBV7-2,TRBJ2-5,many,TRBD1
TGTGCCACCAGGCGGGAGGGGATTTACGATGAGCAGTTCTTC,CATRREGIYDEQFF,TRBV15,TRBJ2-1,-,TRBD2
TGTGCCAGCAGCGTAGGTATAGGACAGGGGGACTCTGAAGCTTTCTTT,CASSVGIGQGDSEAFF,TRBV9,TRBJ1-1,many,TRBD1
TGTGCCAGCAGTTATCGGCAATTTCGACCTGAAGCTTTCTTT,CASSYRQFRPEAFF,TRBV6-2/TRBV6-3,TRBJ1-1,many,-
TGCGCCAGCAGCCACCCACTTCAGGGTTATTCACCCCTCCACTTT,CASSHPLQGYSPLHF,TRBV4-1,TRBJ1-6,-,-
TGTGCCAGCAGCCACCCCAGGGGGGGAGCTTTCTTT,CASSHPRGGAFF,TRBV14,TRBJ1-1,many,TRBD1
TGCGCCAGCAGCTTCGATGGAGGTGGCTACACCTTC,CASSFDGGGYTF,TRBV5-1,TRBJ1-2,many,-
TGCGCCAGCAGCCGTAGCACAGATACGCAGTATTTT,CASSRSTDTQYF,TRBV5-1,TRBJ2-3,many,-
TGCAGTGCTGGGCTTAACAGGAGGAATCAGCCCCAGCATTTT,CSAGLNRRNQPQHF,TRBV20-1,TRBJ1-5,many,-
TGTGCCAGCAGCTTAACTCCCTACACGCCCCAGCATTTT,CASSLTPYTPQHF,TRBV7-2,TRBJ1-5,-,-
TGCGCCAGCAGCGAACAGGGGGCCCAGAATGAGCAGTTCTTC,CASSEQGAQNEQFF,TRBV10-1,TRBJ2-1,many,TRBD1
TGTGCCAGCTCGGACAGGGGGTTAATCAATGAGCAGTTCTTC,CASSDRGLINEQFF,TRBV3-1,TRBJ2-1,many,TRBD1
TGCAGTGCTAGGGTCCCCGGGACAGGTGAGACTGAAGCTTTCTTT,CSARVPGTGETEAFF,TRBV20-1,TRBJ1-1,many,TRBD1
TGTGCCAGCAGTTGGGGACAGTATAATTCACCCCTCCACTTT,CASSWGQYNSPLHF,TRBV6-1,TRBJ1-6,-,TRBD1
TGTGCCAGCAGTTACTCGACAGGGGGCCGCGATAATTCACCCCTCCACTTT,CASSYSTGGRDNSPLHF,TRBV6-6,TRBJ1-6,many,TRBD1
TGCAGTGCTAGAGAGATGGGCACCGGGGAGCTGTTTTTT,CSAREMGTGELFF,TRBV20-1,TRBJ2-2,-,-
TGTGCCAGCAGCTTAAACCTGGGGACTAGCTCGCGGGAGACCCAGTACTTC,CASSLNLGTSSRETQYF,TRBV11-2,TRBJ2-5,many,TRBD2
TGTGCCAGCAGCCGAAGCGGGGGAGTGAACACCGGGGAGCTGTTTTTT,CASSRSGGVNTGELFF,TRBV7-3,TRBJ2-2,many,TRBD2
TGTGCCAGCAAGGCAGGGCTCAATCAGCCCCAGCATTTT,CASKAGLNQPQHF,TRBV28,TRBJ1-5,many,-
TGCAGTGCTACACAGGGGGCGAGGGCAGATACGCAGTATTTT,CSATQGARADTQYF,TRBV20-1,TRBJ2-3,-,TRBD1
TGCGCCAGCAGTTCCGGGACAGGGATTTTGTACGAGCAGTACTTC,CASSSGTGILYEQYF,TRBV5-1,TRBJ2-7,many,TRBD1
TGCGCCAGCAGCCAAGATGGGGGGGTGGGCACTGAAGCTTTCTTT,CASSQDGGVGTEAFF,TRBV4-1,TRBJ1-1,few,-
TGCGCCAGCAGCCAAAGTGCCGTATATGGTTCACCCCTCCACTTT,CASSQSAVYGSPLHF,TRBV4-1,TRBJ1-6,few,-
TGCGCCAGCAGCCAAGTAGCGCGGGGGGGCGTAGATACGCAGTATTTT,CASSQVARGGVDTQYF,TRBV4-1,TRBJ2-3,-,TRBD2
TGTGCCAGCAGCTTAGCTGGGACTAGCGGGAGTGGTGAGCAGTTCTTC,CASSLAGTSGSGEQFF,TRBV7-9,TRBJ2-1,many,TRBD2
TGTGCCAGCAGCCCGAGGGACGAGACAGATACGCAGTATTTT,CASSPRDETDTQYF,TRBV7-9,TRBJ2-3,-,-
TGCAGCGTTGAAGGACAGGGTATCTACAATGAGCAGTTCTTC,CSVEGQGIYNEQFF,TRBV29-1,TRBJ2-1,few,TRBD1
TGCAGTGCTAGGGGACTAGGAACGTACAATGAGCAGTTCTTC,CSARGLGTYNEQFF,TRBV20-1,TRBJ2-1,-,TRBD2
TGTGCCAGCAGTGTGAAGCGGAACACTGAAGCTTTCTTT,CASSVKRNTEAFF,TRBV25-1,TRBJ1-1,-,-
TGTGCCAGCAGTTACCGTGGGGGGGGGTCCACTGAAGCTTTCTTT,CASSYRGGGSTEAFF,TRBV6-4,TRBJ1-1,-,-
TGTGCCAGCAGATCTCGGACAGGGCGCACCTACGAGCAGTACTTC,CASRSRTGRTYEQYF,TRBV2,TRBJ2-7,many,TRBD1
TGTGCCAGCAGCTGGGACAGGGGGCGAAGGGGCTACACCTTC,CASSWDRGRRGYTF,TRBV5-6,TRBJ1-2,-,TRBD1
TGCGCCAGCAGCTTGGCCGCGGTAGGCCATTCGGGGAATTCACCCCTCCACTTT,CASSLAAVGHSGNSPLHF,TRBV5-1,TRBJ1-6,-,-
TGCGCCAGCAGCCCTCCTTGGACAGGGGGCACTGAAGCTTTCTTT,CASSPPWTGGTEAFF,TRBV5-1,TRBJ1-1,many,TRBD1
TGCAGTGCTAGTCGTGGGGGGGGCCTCGAGACCCAGTACTTC,CSASRGGGLETQYF,TRBV20-1,TRBJ2-5,few,-
TGTGCCAGCAGCTTAGTAAAGACAGGGTTGCCCGGGGAGCTGTTTTTT,CASSLVKTGLPGELFF,TRBV7-9,TRBJ2-2,many,TRBD1
TGTGCCAGCAGTAGCCCGCCGGGACAGCCCTACGAGCAGTACTTC,CASSSPPGQPYEQYF,TRBV6-2/TRBV6-3,TRBJ2-7,many,TRBD1
TGCAGTGCTAGAGATCACGGGTATACAGGGGGCTACACCTTC,CSARDHGYTGGYTF,TRBV20-1,TRBJ1-2,many,-
TGTGCCAGCAGCTCCCGGGCCTCATTCAAGCAGCGGATCAGCTCCTATAATTCACCCCTCCACTTT,CASSSRASFKQRISSYNSPLHF,TRBV6-1,TRBJ1-6,many,-
TGCAGTGCGGAGGAGGCCTATGGCTACACCTTC,CSAEEAYGYTF,TRBV20-1,TRBJ1-2,-,-
TGCGCCAGCAGCCAAGGGACCTCTAATGAAAAACTGTTTTTT,CASSQGTSNEKLFF,TRBV4-1,TRBJ1-4,few,-
TGTGCCAGCAGTGAAGAGACAGGGACCTCCTACGAGCAGTACTTC,CASSEETGTSYEQYF,TRBV2,TRBJ2-7,many,TRBD1
TGTGCCAGCAGCTTAGCGGTGGGGAGAGCTACGAATGAGCAGTTCTTC,CASSLAVGRATNEQFF,TRBV7-6,TRBJ2-1,-,-
TGTGCCAGCAGGGACAGCCAAAGCTCCTATAATTCACCCCTCCACTTT,CASRDSQSSYNSPLHF,TRBV2,TRBJ1-6,few,-
TGTGCCAGCAGTGGGAGGACAGGGCGGACCTATGGCTACACCTTC,CASSGRTGRTYGYTF,TRBV6-1,TRBJ1-2,-,TRBD1
TGTGCCACACACGACAGGGGCTCATACAATGAGCAGTTCTTC,CATHDRGSYNEQFF,TRBV12-3/TRBV12-4,TRBJ2-1,few,TRBD1
TGTGCCAGCAGTCCTCAGACAGGGGGAAAAAACATTCAGTACTTC,CASSPQTGGKNIQYF,TRBV28,TRBJ2-4,-,TRBD1
TGCAGTGCTGGACTAGCGGGACGCGAGCAGTACTTC,CSAGLAGREQYF,TRBV20-1,TRBJ2-7,few,TRBD2
TGTGCCACCAGCTCAGGGAATAAAGAGACCCAGTACTTC,CATSSGNKETQYF,TRBV15,TRBJ2-5,-,-
TGTGCCAGCAGCTTCCGGCGGGTCGCCTACGAGCAGTACTTC,CASSFRRVAYEQYF,TRBV11-2,TRBJ2-7,many,-
TGTGCCAGAGCAAATATCGCCGGGGAGCTGTTTTTT,CARANIAGELFF,TRBV2,TRBJ2-2,many,-
TGTGCCAGCAGTGCCGGGGGGGTTCCGAGGACAGATACGCAGTATTTT,CASSAGGVPRTDTQYF,TRBV12-3/TRBV12-4,TRBJ2-3,many,TRBD2
TGCAGCGTTGCTAAAAGCGGCTTCTACGAGCAGTACTTC,CSVAKSGFYEQYF,TRBV29-1,TRBJ2-7,-,-
TGTGCCACCAGCAGAGATCGGATCGGCTCGAACACTGAAGCTTTCTTT,CATSRDRIGSNTEAFF,TRBV15,TRBJ1-1,-,-
TGTGCCAGCAGACCCCCTAGTAGCGGTCGGAACACCATATATTTT,CASRPPSSGRNTIYF,TRBV28,TRBJ1-3,-,-